The present entry profiles one T cell receptor (beta chain) with its context. This entry is derived from a study of blood T cell repertoires in COVID-19. As for the study in general: Some COVID-19 samples were acute and others convalescent; all came from the United States, Italy and Spain. PBMCs, B-cell-depleted T cells, or T cells were the source of the cDNA or gDNA that made up the material.

Authors' data handling: Nucleated cell counts were estimated from reference gene primer amplification. The table came from immunoSEQ multiplex PCR; TCRdb's copy has only in-frame clones and leaves some out. The V and J calls and clone size come from that table; D and trimming were worked out from the DNA. The table lists some 300,000 clones, 85% to 90% of them singletons. This CDR3 comprises 18 residues. Living in under 30 US areas, the participants were between roughly 18 and 90 years of age. This sequence was found in a woman in her sixties or seventies in a cohort exposed to, infected with or recovered from COVID-19 (not recorded which). Source material: PBMCs or T cells enriched from blood (not recorded which). This chain connects TRBV21-1 to TRBJ2-1; the DNA was not compared with TRBD1, the D call given in the table. TRBV21-1 is classified as a pseudogene. CDR3 sequence: CASSKALGARHSYNEQFF. DNA for the CDR3: TGTGCCAGCAGCAAAGCGCTTGGGGCCCGGCACTCCTACAATGAGCAGTTCTTC.